This TCR beta chain was documented in a study of PD-1 blockade in classical Hodgkin lymphoma. A remark on this clone: Its specificity is not known.

Germline CDR1 and CDR2: LNHDA and SQIVND (reference sequence). There are 14 residues in the CDR3. V dropped 11 bases and J dropped 5 bases, with 21 bases sitting between them. Profiled with immunoSEQ multiplex PCR; TCRdb holds only in-frame clones, not every one. The sample holds tens of thousands of clones, 94% seen once. Regarding the study as a whole: No one has yet defined what causes the repertoire differences, which may be disease activity or prior therapy. Healthy donors were reported to have higher baseline TCR diversity than newly diagnosed patients.

This sample's time point: newly diagnosed, previously untreated cHL patient sample. Researchers used newly diagnosed, untreated classical Hodgkin lymphoma PBMCs for comparison. This chain joins TRBV19 and TRBJ1-1; D may be TRBD1 (6 bases). Sequencing was done on a sample of peripheral blood mononuclear cells (PBMCs). This clonotype was obtained from a human donor with classical Hodgkin lymphoma. The CDR3, as DNA: TGTGCCTGCTTACGGAGGCAGGGGAAGACTGAAGCTTTCTTT. It encodes CACLRRQGKTEAFF.